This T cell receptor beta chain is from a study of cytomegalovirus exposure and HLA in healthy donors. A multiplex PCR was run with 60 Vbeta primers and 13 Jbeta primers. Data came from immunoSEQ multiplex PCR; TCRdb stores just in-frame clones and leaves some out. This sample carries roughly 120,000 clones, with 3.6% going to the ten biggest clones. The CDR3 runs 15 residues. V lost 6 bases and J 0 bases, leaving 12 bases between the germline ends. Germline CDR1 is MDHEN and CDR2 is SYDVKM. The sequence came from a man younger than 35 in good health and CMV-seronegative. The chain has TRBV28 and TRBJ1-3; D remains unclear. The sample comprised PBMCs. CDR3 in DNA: TGTGCCAGCAGCTCCCAGCGCGTCTCTGGAAACACCATATATTTT. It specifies CASSSQRVSGNTIYF.